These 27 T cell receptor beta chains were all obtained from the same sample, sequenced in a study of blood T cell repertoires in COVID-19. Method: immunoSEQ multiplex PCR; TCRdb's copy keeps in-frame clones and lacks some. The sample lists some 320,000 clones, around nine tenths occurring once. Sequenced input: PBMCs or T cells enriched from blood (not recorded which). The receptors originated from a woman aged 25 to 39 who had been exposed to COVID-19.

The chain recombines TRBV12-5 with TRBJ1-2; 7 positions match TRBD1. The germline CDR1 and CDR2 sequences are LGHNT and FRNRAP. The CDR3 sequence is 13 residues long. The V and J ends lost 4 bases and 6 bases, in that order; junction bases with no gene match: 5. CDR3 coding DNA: TGTGCTAGTGGTTCCCTACAGGGGAATGGCTACACCTTC. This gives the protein CASGSLQGNGYTF.

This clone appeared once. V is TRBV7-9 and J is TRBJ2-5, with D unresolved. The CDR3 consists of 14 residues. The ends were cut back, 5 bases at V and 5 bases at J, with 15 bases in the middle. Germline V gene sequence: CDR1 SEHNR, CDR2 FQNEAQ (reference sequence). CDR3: CASSPLIPGETQYF. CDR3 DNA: TGTGCCAGCAGCCCCCTGATCCCCGGGGAGACCCAGTACTTC.

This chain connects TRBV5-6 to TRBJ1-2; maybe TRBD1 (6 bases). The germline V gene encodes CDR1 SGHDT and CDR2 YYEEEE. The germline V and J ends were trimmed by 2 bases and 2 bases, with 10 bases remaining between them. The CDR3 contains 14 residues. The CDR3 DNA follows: TGTGCCAGCAGCTTTCCGGACAGAAACTATGGCTACACCTTC. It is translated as CASSFPDRNYGYTF.

The DNA for the CDR3 is TGCGCCAGCAGCTTGGAAGCGGCCCAATCCTACGAGCAGTACTTC. This sequence encodes CASSLEAAQSYEQYF. The chain has TRBV5-1 and TRBJ2-7, with D perhaps TRBD2 (5 bases). This CDR3 spans 15 amino acids. V lost 0 bases and J 1 base, leaving 11 bases between the germline ends. Germline assignment: CDR1 SGHRS and CDR2 YFSETQ.

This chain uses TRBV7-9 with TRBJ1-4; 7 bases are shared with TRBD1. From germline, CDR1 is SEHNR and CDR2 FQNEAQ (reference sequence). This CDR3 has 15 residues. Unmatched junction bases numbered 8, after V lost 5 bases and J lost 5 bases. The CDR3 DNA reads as TGTGCCAGCAGCACATCCGGGACAGTCAATGAAAAACTGTTTTTT. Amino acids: CASSTSGTVNEKLFF.

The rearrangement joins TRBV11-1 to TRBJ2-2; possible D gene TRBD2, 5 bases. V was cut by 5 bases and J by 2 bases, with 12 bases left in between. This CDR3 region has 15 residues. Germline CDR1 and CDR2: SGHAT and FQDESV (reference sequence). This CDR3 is CASSLLGYNTGELFF. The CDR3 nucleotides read TGTGCCAGCAGCCTACTAGGCTATAACACCGGGGAGCTGTTTTTT.

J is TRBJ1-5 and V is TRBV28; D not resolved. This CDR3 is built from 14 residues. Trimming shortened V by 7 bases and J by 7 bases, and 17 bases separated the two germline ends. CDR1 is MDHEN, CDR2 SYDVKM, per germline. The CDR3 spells CASMVGTGLQPQHF. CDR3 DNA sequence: TGTGCCAGCATGGTAGGAACTGGACTGCAGCCCCAGCATTTT.

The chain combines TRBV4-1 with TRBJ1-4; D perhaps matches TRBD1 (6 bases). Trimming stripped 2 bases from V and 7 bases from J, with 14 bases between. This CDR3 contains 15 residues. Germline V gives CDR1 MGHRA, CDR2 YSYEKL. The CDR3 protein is CASSQWVGAGEKLFF. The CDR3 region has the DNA TGCGCCAGCAGCCAATGGGTGGGGGCAGGTGAAAAACTGTTTTTT.

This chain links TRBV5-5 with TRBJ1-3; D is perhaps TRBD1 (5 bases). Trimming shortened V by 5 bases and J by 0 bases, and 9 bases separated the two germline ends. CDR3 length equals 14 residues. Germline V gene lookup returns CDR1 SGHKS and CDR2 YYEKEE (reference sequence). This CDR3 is CASRTTASGNTIYF. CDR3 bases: TGTGCCAGCAGAACGACAGCCTCTGGAAACACCATATATTTT.

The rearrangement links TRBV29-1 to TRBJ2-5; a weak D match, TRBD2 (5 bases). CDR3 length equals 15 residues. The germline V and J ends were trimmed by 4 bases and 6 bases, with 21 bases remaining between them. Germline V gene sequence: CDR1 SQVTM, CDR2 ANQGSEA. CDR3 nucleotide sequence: TGCAGCGTTGCAAGAATACTAGACTCTATGAAGACCCAGTACTTC. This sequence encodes CSVARILDSMKTQYF.

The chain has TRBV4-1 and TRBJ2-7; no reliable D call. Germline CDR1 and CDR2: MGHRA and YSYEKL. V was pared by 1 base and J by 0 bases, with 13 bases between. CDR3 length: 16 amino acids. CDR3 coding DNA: TGCGCCAGCAGCCAAGTCCCAGTCCGCGGCTCCTACGAGCAGTACTTC. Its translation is CASSQVPVRGSYEQYF.

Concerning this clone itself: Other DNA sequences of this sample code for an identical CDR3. The CDR3 here is CASSVDSYNEQFF. The CDR3, as DNA: TGTGCCAGCAGCGTAGATAGCTACAATGAGCAGTTCTTC. J is TRBJ2-1 and V is TRBV9; D is uncertain. This CDR3 has 13 amino acids. V lost 0 bases, J lost 3 bases, and 4 bases lay in between. Germline V gives CDR1 SGDLS, CDR2 YYNGEE.

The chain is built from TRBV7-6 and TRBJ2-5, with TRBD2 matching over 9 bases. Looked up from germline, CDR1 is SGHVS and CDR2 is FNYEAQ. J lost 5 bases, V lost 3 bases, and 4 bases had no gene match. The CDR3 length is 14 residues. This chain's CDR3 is CASSLAGGGETQYF. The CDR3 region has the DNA TGTGCCAGCAGCTTGGCGGGAGGGGGGGAGACCCAGTACTTC.

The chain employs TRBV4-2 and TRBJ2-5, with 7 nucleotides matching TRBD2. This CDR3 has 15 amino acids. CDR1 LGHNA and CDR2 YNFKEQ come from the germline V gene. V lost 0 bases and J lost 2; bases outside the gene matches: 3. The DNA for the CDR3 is TGTGCCAGCAGCCAAGATGGGACTACACAAGAGACCCAGTACTTC. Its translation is CASSQDGTTQETQYF.

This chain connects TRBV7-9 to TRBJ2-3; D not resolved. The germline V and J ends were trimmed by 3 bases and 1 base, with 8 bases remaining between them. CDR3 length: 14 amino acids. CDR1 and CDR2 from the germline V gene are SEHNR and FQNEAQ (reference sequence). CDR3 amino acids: CASSFTPGTDTQYF. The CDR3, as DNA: TGTGCCAGCAGCTTTACTCCTGGCACAGATACGCAGTATTTT.

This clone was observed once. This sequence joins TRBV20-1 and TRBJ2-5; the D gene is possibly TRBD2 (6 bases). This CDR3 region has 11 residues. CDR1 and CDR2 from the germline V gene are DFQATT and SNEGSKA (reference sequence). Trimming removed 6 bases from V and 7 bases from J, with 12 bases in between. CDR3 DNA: TGCAGTGCCCTACTGCGGGGGACCCAGTACTTC. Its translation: CSALLRGTQYF.

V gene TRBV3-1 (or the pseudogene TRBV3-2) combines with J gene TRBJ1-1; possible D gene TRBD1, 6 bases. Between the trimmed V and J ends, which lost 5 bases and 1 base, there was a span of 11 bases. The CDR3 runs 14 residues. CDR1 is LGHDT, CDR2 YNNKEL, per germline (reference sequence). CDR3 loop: CASSETGSNTEAFF. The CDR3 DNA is TGTGCCAGCAGCGAGACAGGTTCGAACACTGAAGCTTTCTTT.

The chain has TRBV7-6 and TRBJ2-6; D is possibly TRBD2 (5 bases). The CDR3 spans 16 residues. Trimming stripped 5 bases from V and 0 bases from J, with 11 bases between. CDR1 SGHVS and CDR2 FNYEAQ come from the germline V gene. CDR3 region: CASSRRRSSGANVLTF. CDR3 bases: TGTGCCAGCAGCCGCAGGAGGAGCTCTGGGGCCAACGTCCTGACTTTC. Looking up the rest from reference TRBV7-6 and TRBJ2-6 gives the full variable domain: GAGVSQSPRYKVTKRGQDVALRCDPISGHVSLYWYRQALGQGPEFLTYFNYEAQQDKSGLPNDRFSAERPEGSISTLTIQRTEQRDSAMYRCASSRRRSSGANVLTFGAGSRLTVL.

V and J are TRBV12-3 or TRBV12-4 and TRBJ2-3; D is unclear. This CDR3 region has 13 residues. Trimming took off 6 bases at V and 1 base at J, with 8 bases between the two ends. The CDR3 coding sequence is TGTGCCAGCAGCCCCATCCGCACAGATACGCAGTATTTT. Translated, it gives CASSPIRTDTQYF.

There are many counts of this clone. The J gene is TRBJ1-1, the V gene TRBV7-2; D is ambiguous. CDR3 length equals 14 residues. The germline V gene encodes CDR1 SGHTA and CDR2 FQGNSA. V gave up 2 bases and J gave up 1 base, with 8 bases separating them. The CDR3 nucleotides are TGTGCCAGCAGCTTATTGACGGGGAACACTGAAGCTTTCTTT. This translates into CASSLLTGNTEAFF.

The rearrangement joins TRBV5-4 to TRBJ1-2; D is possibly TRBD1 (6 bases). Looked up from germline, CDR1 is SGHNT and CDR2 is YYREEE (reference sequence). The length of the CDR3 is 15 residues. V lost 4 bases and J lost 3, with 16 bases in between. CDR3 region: CASSRIQGTDYGYTF. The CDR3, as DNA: TGTGCCAGCAGCCGCATACAGGGTACGGACTATGGCTACACCTTC.

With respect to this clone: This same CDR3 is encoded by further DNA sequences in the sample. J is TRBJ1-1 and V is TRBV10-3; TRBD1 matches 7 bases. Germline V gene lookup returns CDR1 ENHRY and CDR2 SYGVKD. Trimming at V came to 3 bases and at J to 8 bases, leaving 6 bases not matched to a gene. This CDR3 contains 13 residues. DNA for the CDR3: TGTGCCATCAGTGAATCGGAGGGGGCGGAAGCTTTCTTT. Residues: CAISESEGAEAFF.

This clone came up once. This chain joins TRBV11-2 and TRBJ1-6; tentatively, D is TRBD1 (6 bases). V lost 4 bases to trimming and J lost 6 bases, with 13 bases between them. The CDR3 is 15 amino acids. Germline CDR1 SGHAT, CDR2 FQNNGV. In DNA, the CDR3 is TGTGCCAGCAGCTCAATCACAGGGATTAATTCACCCCTCCACTTT. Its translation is CASSSITGINSPLHF.

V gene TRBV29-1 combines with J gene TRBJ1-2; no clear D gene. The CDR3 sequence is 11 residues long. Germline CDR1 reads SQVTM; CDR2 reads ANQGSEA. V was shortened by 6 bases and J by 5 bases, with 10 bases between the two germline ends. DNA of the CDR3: TGCAGCGTCTTGACACAATATGGCTACACCTTC. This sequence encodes CSVLTQYGYTF. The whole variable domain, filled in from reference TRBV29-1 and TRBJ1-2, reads SAVISQKPSRDICQRGTSLTIQCQVDSQVTMMFWYRQQPGQSLTLIATANQGSEATYESGFVIDKFPISRPNLTFSTLTVSNMSPEDSSIYLCSVLTQYGYTFGSGTRLTVV.

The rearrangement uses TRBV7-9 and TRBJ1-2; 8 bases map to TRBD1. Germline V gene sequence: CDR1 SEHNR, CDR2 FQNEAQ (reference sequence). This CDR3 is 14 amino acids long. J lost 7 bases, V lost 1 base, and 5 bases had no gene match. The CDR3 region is CASSLGQGIGGYTF. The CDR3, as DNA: TGTGCCAGCAGCTTAGGACAGGGGATAGGTGGCTACACCTTC. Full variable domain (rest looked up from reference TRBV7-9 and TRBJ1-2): DTGVSQNPRHKITKRGQNVTFRCDPISEHNRLYWYRQTLGQGPEFLTYFQNEAQLEKSRLLSDRFSAERPKGSFSTLEIQRTEQGDSAMYLCASSLGQGIGGYTFGSGTRLTVV.

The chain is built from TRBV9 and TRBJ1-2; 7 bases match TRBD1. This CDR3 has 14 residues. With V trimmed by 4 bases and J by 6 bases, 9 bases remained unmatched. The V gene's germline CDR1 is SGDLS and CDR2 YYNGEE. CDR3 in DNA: TGTGCCAGCAGCCTTGGGACAGAAACTCATGGCTACACCTTC. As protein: CASSLGTETHGYTF.

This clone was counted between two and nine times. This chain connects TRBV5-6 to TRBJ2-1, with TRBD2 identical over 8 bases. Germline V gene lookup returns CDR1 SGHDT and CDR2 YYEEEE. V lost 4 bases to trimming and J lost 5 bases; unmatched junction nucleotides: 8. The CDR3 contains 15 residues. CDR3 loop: CASSPVQRGHNEQFF. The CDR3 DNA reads TGTGCCAGCAGCCCGGTCCAGCGGGGGCACAATGAGCAGTTCTTC.